The present TCR beta chain was sequenced within a study of human T cells and chemical hapten exposure. The wider study: 2% DPC was applied to about 2 cm by about 2 cm of upper inner arm skin for sensitization.

Germline V CDR1 and CDR2: MNHNS, SASEGT. V shed 4 bases and J 5 bases; nucleotides not matched to a gene: 2. The CDR3 spans 12 residues. TCRdb analysed the RACE reads with MiXCR anew, one entry per CDR3 protein. The repertoire includes more than 150,000 distinct CDR3 sequences, about 14% of them detected once, and 1.5% to 2% sits in the top ten. A word on this clonotype: Its target is not known.

Points from the study as a whole: Donors' alopecia may make their immune response differ from healthy people's. Clustering by CDR3 similarity yielded significantly more large clusters from expanded TCRs than controls.

Time point here: patch test 1, 2 weeks after DPC sensitization. Treatment given: therapeutic diphenylcyclopropenone sensitization with weekly scalp DPC. Sequencing was performed on whole blood, taken in connection with sensitization to the hapten diphenylcyclopropenone (DPC). This receptor was taken from a woman in her twenties or thirties with alopecia areata. Some clones in this sample may be carry-over from other donors' samples. The J gene is TRBJ2-7, the V gene TRBV6-1; 7 bases are shared with TRBD1. As DNA, the CDR3 is TGTGCCAGCAGTGTCGACAGGGACGAGCAGTACTTC. As protein: CASSVDRDEQYF.